This passage covers 12 T cell receptor beta chains from one sample sequenced in a study of T-cell reconstitution after alpha-beta-depleted transplantation in children. This sample's TCRbeta library carried unique molecular identifier barcodes. TCRdb passed the PCR reads through MiXCR, listing each CDR3 protein once. The repertoire includes 220,000 or so distinct CDR3 sequences, less than 9% of them detected once, and 6.3% sits in the top ten. Sequencing was performed on PBMCs, mostly from graft donor cells, taken 180 days after TCRalphabeta/CD19-depleted stem cell transplant. Source of these receptors: a male patient aged 10 to 17 who had a stem cell transplant for acute lymphoblastic leukemia, so the T cells may come from the graft donor.

In its sample, this clonotype was seen many times. The chain couples TRBV7-9 to TRBJ2-7; perhaps TRBD2 as D (5 bases). Looked up from germline, CDR1 is SEHNR and CDR2 is FQNEAQ (reference sequence). There are 15 residues in the CDR3. The V end was cut by 4 bases, the J end by 1 base, with 14 bases between. The DNA of the CDR3 is TGTGCCAGCAGCTCCCTCCCGGGGTCGTCCTACGAGCAGTACTTC. Protein: CASSSLPGSSYEQYF.

This clonotype was recorded many times. The CDR3 loop reads CASSLAGGLQETQYF. In DNA, the CDR3 is TGTGCCAGCAGCTTAGCTGGAGGGCTCCAAGAGACCCAGTACTTC. The V and J genes are TRBV7-8 and TRBJ2-5; possible D gene TRBD2, 6 bases. The germline V gene encodes CDR1 SGHVS and CDR2 FQNEAQ. Between the trimmed V and J ends, which lost 0 bases and 1 base, there was a span of 9 bases. CDR3 size: 15 residues. Filled out from reference TRBV7-8 and TRBJ2-5, the complete variable domain reads GAGVSQSPRYKVAKRGQDVALRCDPISGHVSLFWYQQALGQGPEFLTYFQNEAQLDKSGLPSDRFFAERPEGSVSTLKIQRTQQEDSAVYLCASSLAGGLQETQYFGPGTRLLVL.

In this sample, this clonotype turned up many times. The chain uses TRBV2 and TRBJ1-6; possible D gene TRBD1, 5 bases. The germline gives CDR1 SNHLY, CDR2 FYNNEI. The CDR3 has 14 amino acids. Trimming removed 5 bases from V and 10 bases from J, with 15 bases in between. This chain's CDR3 is CASSQQGTESPLHF. CDR3 DNA: TGTGCCAGCAGTCAACAAGGGACGGAATCACCCCTCCACTTT.

This clonotype was detected many times. This chain links TRBV12-3 or TRBV12-4 with TRBJ2-7; D is undetermined. The CDR3 sequence is 13 residues long. V lost 3 bases and J 4 bases, leaving 10 bases between the germline ends. In DNA form, the CDR3 reads TGTGCCAGCAGTTTGGCGGCTATTTACGAGCAGTACTTC. The encoded protein is CASSLAAIYEQYF.

The sample holds many counts of this clonotype. The chain combines TRBV5-1 with TRBJ1-3; D not resolved. Germline CDR1 reads SGHRS; CDR2 reads YFSETQ. V was clipped by 0 bases and J by 0 bases, with 10 bases between them. There are 16 residues in the CDR3. In DNA form, the CDR3 reads TGCGCCAGCAGCTTGGGGGCGGCGGCCTCTGGAAACACCATATATTTT. This gives the protein CASSLGAAASGNTIYF.

This clonotype was counted once. A clone one base away is much larger, so this may be a read error. The CDR3, as DNA: TGCAGTGCTAGAGCTCCGGGACCGCCGGGGAAGGCCCAGTACTTC. This codes for CSARAPGPPGKAQYF. The J gene is TRBJ2-5, the V gene TRBV20-1; either TRBD1 or TRBD2 may fit D (5 bases each). V lost 1 base, J lost 9 bases, and 21 bases lay in between. Germline loops: CDR1 DFQATT, CDR2 SNEGSKA (reference sequence). CDR3 size: 15 residues.

This clonotype occurred many times. The chain employs TRBV4-2 and TRBJ2-1; 15 bases line up with TRBD2. CDR1 and CDR2 (germline): LGHNA, YNFKEQ. This CDR3 has 17 amino acids. V gave up 1 base and J gave up 3 bases; unmatched junction bases: 1. CDR3 nucleotide sequence: TGTGCCAGCAGCCAAGGGACTAGCGGGAGGGTCTACAATGAGCAGTTCTTC. It codes for CASSQGTSGRVYNEQFF.

This clonotype was detected many times. V is TRBV4-2 and J is TRBJ2-3, with 10 bases aligning to TRBD2. CDR3 length: 17 residues. V trimming: 1 base; J trimming: 1 base; junction bases outside the gene matches: 5. CDR1 and CDR2 from the germline V gene are LGHNA and YNFKEQ. In DNA form, the CDR3 reads TGTGCCAGCAGCCAAGTTCAAGGACTAGCGGGCACAGATACGCAGTATTTT. Amino acid sequence: CASSQVQGLAGTDTQYF.

This chain links TRBV7-9 with TRBJ2-5, with TRBD2 as a possible D gene (6 bases). CDR3 length equals 13 residues. CDR1 and CDR2 from the germline V gene are SEHNR and FQNEAQ (reference sequence). Trimming removed 7 bases at V and 3 bases at J, with 12 bases between. The CDR3 spells CASTLGGEETQYF. The CDR3 region has the DNA TGTGCCAGCACCCTAGGAGGGGAAGAGACCCAGTACTTC.

This clonotype has ten or more counts. V and J are TRBV27 and TRBJ2-7; D uncertain. CDR1 is MNHEY and CDR2 is SMNVEV in the germline V gene (reference sequence). The CDR3 is 14 residues long. V lost 1 base and J lost 2, with 9 bases in between. CDR3 nucleotides: TGTGCCAGCAGTTTATACACGGGCACCTACGAGCAGTACTTC. Its translation: CASSLYTGTYEQYF.

This clonotype showed up many times. V and J are TRBV29-1 and TRBJ2-5, with a tentative D call TRBD2 (7 bases). Trimming pared 4 bases from V and 2 bases from J, leaving 11 bases between. The CDR3 is 13 residues long. Germline loops: CDR1 SQVTM, CDR2 ANQGSEA. CDR3 DNA: TGCAGCGTTGGGGGGGGCCTTCAAGAGACCCAGTACTTC. Amino acid sequence: CSVGGGLQETQYF.

This clonotype turned up a few times. The genes are TRBV12-2 and TRBJ2-1. TRBV12-2 counts as a pseudogene. The CDR3 runs 16 residues. The CDR3 DNA sequence: TGTGCAAGTCGCCTCCGACAACCGAGCTCCTACAATGAGCAGTTCTTC. Translation: CASRLRQPSSYNEQFF.